This T cell receptor (beta chain) was found in a study of blood T cell repertoires in COVID-19. Study as a whole: Samples of COVID-19 (acute and convalescent) were obtained from the United States, Italy and Spain. Sources were T cells, B-cell-depleted T cells, or PBMCs; the material itself was cDNA or gDNA.

Original methodology: How many nucleated cells were present was estimated from reference gene primer amplification. Method: immunoSEQ multiplex PCR; TCRdb's copy keeps in-frame clones and lacks some. V, J and clone size were drawn from that table, and D and trimming were deduced from the DNA. The sample yields tens of thousands of clones, 80% to 85% seen once. There are 16 residues in the CDR3. Germline values: CDR1 MNHEY, CDR2 SMNVEV (reference sequence). V lost 6 bases and J lost 3; bases outside the gene matches: 6. The chain couples TRBV27 to TRBJ2-2, with TRBD2 identical over 11 bases. This receptor was taken from a human donor in a cohort sampled during active COVID-19. Sequencing was carried out using peripheral blood. In DNA form, the CDR3 reads TGTGCCAGCAGGACTCTAGCGGGGGGATACACCGGGGAGCTGTTTTTT. Translating it yields CASRTLAGGYTGELFF.